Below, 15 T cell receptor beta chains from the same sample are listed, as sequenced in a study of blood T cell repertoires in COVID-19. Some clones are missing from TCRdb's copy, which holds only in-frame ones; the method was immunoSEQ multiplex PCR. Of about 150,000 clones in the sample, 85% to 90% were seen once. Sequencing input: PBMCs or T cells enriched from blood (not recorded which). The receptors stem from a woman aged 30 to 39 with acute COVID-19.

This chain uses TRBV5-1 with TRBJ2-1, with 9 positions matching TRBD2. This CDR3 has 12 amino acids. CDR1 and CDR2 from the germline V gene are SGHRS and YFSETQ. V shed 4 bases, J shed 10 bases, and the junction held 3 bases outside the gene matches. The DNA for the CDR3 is TGCGCCAGCAGCGGGACTAGCCACGAGCAGTTCTTC. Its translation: CASSGTSHEQFF.

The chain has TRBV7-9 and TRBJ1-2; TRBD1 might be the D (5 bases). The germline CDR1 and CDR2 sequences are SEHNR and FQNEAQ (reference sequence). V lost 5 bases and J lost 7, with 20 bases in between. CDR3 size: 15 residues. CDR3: CASSQSPGGGFGYTF. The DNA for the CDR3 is TGTGCCAGCAGCCAATCCCCTGGCGGGGGGTTTGGCTACACCTTC.

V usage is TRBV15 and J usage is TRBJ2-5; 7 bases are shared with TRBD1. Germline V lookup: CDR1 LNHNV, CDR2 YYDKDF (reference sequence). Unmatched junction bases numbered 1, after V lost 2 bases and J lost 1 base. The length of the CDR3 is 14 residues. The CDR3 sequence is CATSRTGAQETQYF. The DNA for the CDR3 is TGTGCCACCAGCAGAACAGGGGCCCAAGAGACCCAGTACTTC.

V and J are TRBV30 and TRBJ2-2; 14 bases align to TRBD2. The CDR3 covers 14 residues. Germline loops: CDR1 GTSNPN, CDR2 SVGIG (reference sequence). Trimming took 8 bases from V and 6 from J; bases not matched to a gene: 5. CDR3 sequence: CAKGLAGVSGELFF. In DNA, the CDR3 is TGTGCCAAGGGACTAGCGGGAGTATCCGGGGAGCTGTTTTTT.

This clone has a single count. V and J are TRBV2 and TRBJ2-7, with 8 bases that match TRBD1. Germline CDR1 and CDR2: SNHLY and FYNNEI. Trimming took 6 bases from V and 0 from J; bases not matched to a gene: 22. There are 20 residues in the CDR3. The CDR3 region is CASRHGQGISRAIYSYEQYF. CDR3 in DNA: TGTGCCAGCAGACACGGACAGGGCATCTCGCGCGCAATATACTCCTACGAGCAGTACTTC.

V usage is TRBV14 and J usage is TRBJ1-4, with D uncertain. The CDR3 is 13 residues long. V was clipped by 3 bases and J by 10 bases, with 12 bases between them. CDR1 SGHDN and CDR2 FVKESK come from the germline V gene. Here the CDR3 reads CASSQIETGKLFF. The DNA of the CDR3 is TGTGCCAGCAGCCAGATCGAGACGGGAAAACTGTTTTTT. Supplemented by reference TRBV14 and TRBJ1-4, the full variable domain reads EAGVTQFPSHSVIEKGQTVTLRCDPISGHDNLYWYRRVMGKEIKFLLHFVKESKQDESGMPNNRFLAERTGGTYSTLKVQPAELEDSGVYFCASSQIETGKLFFGSGTQLSVL.

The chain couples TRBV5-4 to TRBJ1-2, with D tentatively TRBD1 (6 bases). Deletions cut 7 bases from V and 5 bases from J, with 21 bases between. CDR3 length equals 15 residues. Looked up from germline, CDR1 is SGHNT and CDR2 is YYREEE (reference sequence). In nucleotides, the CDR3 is TGTGCCAGCGGCCACCCTCAGGGGATCGGGTATGGCTACACCTTC. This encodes CASGHPQGIGYGYTF.

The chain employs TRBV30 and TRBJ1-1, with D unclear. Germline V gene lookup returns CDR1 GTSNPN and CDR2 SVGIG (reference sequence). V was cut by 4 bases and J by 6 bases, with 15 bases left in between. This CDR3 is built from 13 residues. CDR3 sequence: CAWTAGGTSEAFF. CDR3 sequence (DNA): TGTGCCTGGACCGCGGGAGGTACATCTGAAGCTTTCTTT.

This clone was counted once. CDR3 loop: CASSLVSGVNEQYF. CDR3 coding DNA: TGTGCCAGCAGCTTGGTCTCAGGGGTCAACGAGCAGTACTTC. This chain uses TRBV5-4 with TRBJ2-7; D might be TRBD1 (6 bases). V lost 0 bases, J lost 5 bases, and 12 bases lay in between. CDR3 length: 14 residues. Germline CDR1 and CDR2: SGHNT and YYREEE (reference sequence).

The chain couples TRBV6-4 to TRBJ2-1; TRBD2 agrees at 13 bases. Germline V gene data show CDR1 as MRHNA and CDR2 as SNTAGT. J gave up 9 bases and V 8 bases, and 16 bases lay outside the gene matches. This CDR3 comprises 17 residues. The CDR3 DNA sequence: TGTGCCAGCGCCGAAAGTTGGACTAGCGGGAGAGAGAGTGAGCAGTTCTTC. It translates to CASAESWTSGRESEQFF.

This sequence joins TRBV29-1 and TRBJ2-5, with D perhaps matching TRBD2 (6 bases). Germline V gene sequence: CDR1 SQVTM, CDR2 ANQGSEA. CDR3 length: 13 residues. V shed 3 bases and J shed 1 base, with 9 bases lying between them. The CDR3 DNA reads TGCAGCGTTGATACAGCGGGCCAAGAGACCCAGTACTTC. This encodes CSVDTAGQETQYF.

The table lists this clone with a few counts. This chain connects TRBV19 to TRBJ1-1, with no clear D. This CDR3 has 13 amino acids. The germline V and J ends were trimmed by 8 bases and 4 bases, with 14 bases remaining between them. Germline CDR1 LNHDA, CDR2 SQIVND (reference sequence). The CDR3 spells CASGRVSATEAFF. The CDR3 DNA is TGTGCCAGTGGTCGGGTTTCCGCCACTGAAGCTTTCTTT.

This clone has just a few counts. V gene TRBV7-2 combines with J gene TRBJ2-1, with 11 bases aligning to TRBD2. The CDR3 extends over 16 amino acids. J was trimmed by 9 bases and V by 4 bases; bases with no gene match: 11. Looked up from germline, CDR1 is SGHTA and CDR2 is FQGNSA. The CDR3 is CASSSPLAGGPAEQFF. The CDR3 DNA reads TGTGCCAGCAGCTCACCCCTAGCGGGAGGCCCCGCTGAGCAGTTCTTC.

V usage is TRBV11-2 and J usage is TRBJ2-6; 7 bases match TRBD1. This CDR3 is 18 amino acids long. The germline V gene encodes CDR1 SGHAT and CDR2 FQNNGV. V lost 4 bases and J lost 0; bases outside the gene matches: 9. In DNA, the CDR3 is TGTGCCAGCAGCTCGATCGGGACAGCCACCTCTGGGGCCAACGTCCTGACTTTC. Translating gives CASSSIGTATSGANVLTF.

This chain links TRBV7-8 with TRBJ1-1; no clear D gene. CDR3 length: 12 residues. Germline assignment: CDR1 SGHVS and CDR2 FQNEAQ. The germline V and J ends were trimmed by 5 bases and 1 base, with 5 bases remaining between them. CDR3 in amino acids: CASSLWNTEAFF. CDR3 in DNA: TGTGCCAGCAGCCTATGGAACACTGAAGCTTTCTTT.